The 23 T cell receptor beta chains presented below share a single source sample, sequenced in a study of shared clonotypes between healthy human individuals. The data were produced by immunoSEQ multiplex PCR, yet TCRdb's version contains in-frame clones alone and is incomplete. The table records more than 900,000 clones, 70% to 80% of them present only once. The source material was memory CD4+ T cells from PBMCs. Subset given: CD45RA-negative fraction. The receptors shown here come from a man aged 18 to 29 in good health. Some clones in this sample may be carry-over from other donors' samples.

This sequence joins TRBV30 and TRBJ2-2; perhaps TRBD1 as D (8 bases). The CDR3 loop spans 15 amino acids. The germline V gene has CDR1 GTSNPN and CDR2 SVGIG (reference sequence). V lost 2 bases to trimming and J lost 7 bases, with 17 bases between them. The CDR3 DNA follows: TGTGCCTGGAGTTCCGGACAGGGAGGGATCGGGGAGCTGTTTTTT. Protein: CAWSSGQGGIGELFF.

This clone occurred many times. V usage is TRBV7-3 and J usage is TRBJ1-1; D call uncertain. Trimming left V 7 bases short and J 0 bases short, with 6 bases between. CDR1 is SGHTA and CDR2 is FQGTGA in the germline V gene. The CDR3 is 12 amino acids. The CDR3 loop is CASMGVNTEAFF. CDR3 sequence (DNA): TGTGCCAGCATGGGCGTGAACACTGAAGCTTTCTTT.

The V and J genes are TRBV9 and TRBJ1-2; D is ambiguous. Germline V gene lookup returns CDR1 SGDLS and CDR2 YYNGEE. The CDR3 is 15 residues long. With 4 bases removed from V and 6 bases from J, the gap between germline ends came to 19 bases. The CDR3 here is CASSPNAGLRDGYTF. In nucleotides, the CDR3 is TGTGCCAGCAGCCCCAACGCGGGCCTGAGAGATGGCTACACCTTC.

J is TRBJ2-3 and V is TRBV28; 8 bases fit TRBD2. CDR3 length equals 14 residues. From germline, CDR1 is MDHEN and CDR2 SYDVKM. With V trimmed by 6 bases and J by 4 bases, 6 bases remained unmatched. This CDR3 reads CASSPGLVPDTQYF. The CDR3 nucleotides read TGTGCCAGCAGCCCGGGACTAGTTCCAGATACGCAGTATTTT.

This chain joins TRBV14 and TRBJ2-3; no clear D. The CDR3 runs 13 residues. From germline, CDR1 is SGHDN and CDR2 FVKESK. Trimming took off 4 bases at V and 2 bases at J, with 7 bases between the two ends. The chain's CDR3 is CASSPRNTDTQYF. The CDR3 DNA reads TGTGCCAGCAGCCCCCGGAACACAGATACGCAGTATTTT.

This clone has just a few counts. The chain has TRBV5-4 and TRBJ2-7; TRBD2 matches 8 bases. With 4 bases clipped from V and 2 bases from J, the junction kept 11 bases outside the gene matches. CDR1 and CDR2 from the germline V gene are SGHNT and YYREEE (reference sequence). This CDR3 is 16 amino acids long. This CDR3 reads CASSPRGAGVTYEQYF. CDR3 sequence (DNA): TGTGCCAGCAGCCCTCGGGGAGCGGGAGTCACCTACGAGCAGTACTTC.

CDR3 nucleotides: TGCGCCAGCAGTGCTACTCCGGGACTAGTGGGGCGGGACCAGTACTTC. Protein sequence: CASSATPGLVGRDQYF. This sequence joins TRBV23-1 and TRBJ2-5; 8 bases map to TRBD2. TRBV23-1 is noted as an ORF with a role that remains uncertain. The CDR3 runs 16 residues. Trimming cost V 5 bases and J 10 bases; bases outside gene matches: 18.

The genes are TRBV11-3 and TRBJ1-5, with a tentative D call TRBD1 (6 bases). CDR3 length: 17 amino acids. Germline lookup yields CDR1 SGHNT and CDR2 YENEEA. The CDR3 loop reads CATNDKAGRGRGQPQHF. The CDR3 nucleotides read TGTGCTACTAATGATAAGGCTGGTCGGGGGCGAGGGCAGCCCCAGCATTTT.

The DNA of the CDR3 is TGTGCCAGCTCTGGACCCGCCTACGAGCAGTACTTC. Encoded protein: CASSGPAYEQYF. The gene calls are TRBV7-9 and TRBJ2-7, with D hard to call. The CDR3 covers 12 residues. Germline V gene lookup returns CDR1 SEHNR and CDR2 FQNEAQ (reference sequence). Trimming took off 8 bases at V and 2 bases at J, with 10 bases between the two ends. Full variable domain (missing parts from reference TRBV7-9 and TRBJ2-7): DTGVSQNPRHKITKRGQNVTFRCDPISEHNRLYWYRQTLGQGPEFLTYFQNEAQLEKSRLLSDRFSAERPKGSFSTLEIQRTEQGDSAMYLCASSGPAYEQYFGPGTRLTVT.

Only one count was recorded for this clone. The genes are TRBV18 and TRBJ1-1, with 7 bases identical to TRBD1. The CDR3 is 13 amino acids. The germline V gene encodes CDR1 KGHSH and CDR2 LQKENI. The V gene end was trimmed by 5 bases and the J gene end by 3 bases; junction bases not matched to a gene: 3. CDR3 sequence (DNA): TGTGCCAGCTCATCCGACAGGGACACTGAAGCTTTCTTT. Translation: CASSSDRDTEAFF.

The chain combines TRBV4-3 with TRBJ2-1, with 8 bases matching TRBD2. The CDR3 length is 17 residues. V shed 4 bases and J 8 bases; nucleotides not matched to a gene: 16. The germline V gene encodes CDR1 LGHNA and CDR2 YSLEER. CDR3 residues: CASSPNLDGRAGHEQFF. CDR3 DNA: TGCGCCAGCAGCCCCAACTTGGACGGGAGGGCCGGACATGAGCAGTTCTTC.

The gene calls are TRBV18 and TRBJ2-3; D possibly corresponds to TRBD1 (6 bases). Germline-derived CDR1 and CDR2 are KGHSH and LQKENI. V was cut by 1 base and J by 6 bases, with 11 bases left in between. This CDR3 has 14 residues. The CDR3 sequence: CASSPRAGEDTQYF. The CDR3, as DNA: TGTGCCAGCTCACCACGCGCAGGGGAGGATACGCAGTATTTT.

The CDR3 sequence: CASSHGRQGAYNEQFF. Here the CDR3 DNA reads TGTGCCAGCAGCCACGGTCGACAGGGGGCTTACAATGAGCAGTTCTTC. The chain uses TRBV11-2 and TRBJ2-1; the match to TRBD1 covers 10 bases. CDR1 and CDR2 (germline): SGHAT, FQNNGV. The CDR3 spans 16 residues. V lost 5 bases, J lost 4 bases, and 8 bases stayed unmatched.

The chain combines TRBV5-6 with TRBJ2-1, with 7 nucleotides matching TRBD1. CDR1 is SGHDT and CDR2 is YYEEEE in the germline V gene. The CDR3 has 12 residues. With 4 bases clipped from V and 10 bases from J, the junction kept 5 bases outside the gene matches. The CDR3 sequence: CASSVGDREQFF. The CDR3 nucleotides are TGTGCCAGCAGCGTGGGGGACAGAGAGCAGTTCTTC.

The chain links TRBV9 to TRBJ2-1; possibly TRBD2 for D (5 bases). The V and J ends lost 0 bases and 3 bases respectively, with 10 bases between them. Germline values: CDR1 SGDLS, CDR2 YYNGEE. This CDR3 contains 15 residues. CDR3 in amino acids: CASSVVERNYNEQFF. The CDR3 coding sequence is TGTGCCAGCAGCGTAGTTGAGCGGAACTACAATGAGCAGTTCTTC. Full variable domain (remainder filled in from reference TRBV9 and TRBJ2-1): DSGVTQTPKHLITATGQRVTLRCSPRSGDLSVYWYQQSLDQGLQFLIQYYNGEERAKGNILERFSAQQFPDLHSELNLSSLELGDSALYFCASSVVERNYNEQFFGPGTRLTVL.

The chain carries TRBV10-3 and TRBJ2-7; D is ambiguous. CDR3 length: 15 residues. From germline, CDR1 is ENHRY and CDR2 SYGVKD. The V gene lost 2 bases and the J gene lost 5 bases, with 16 bases spanning the gap. The CDR3 sequence is CAISEGPSSSHEQYF. The CDR3, as DNA: TGTGCCATCAGTGAGGGGCCTTCGTCGTCCCACGAGCAGTACTTC.

V and J are TRBV5-5 and TRBJ2-4, with 9 positions matching TRBD2. The germline gives CDR1 SGHKS, CDR2 YYEKEE (reference sequence). This CDR3 has 14 amino acids. The V and J ends lost 5 bases and 8 bases, in that order; junction bases with no gene match: 8. In nucleotides, the CDR3 is TGTGCCAGCAGACGTAGCGGGAGCTCCGACATTCAGTACTTC. It is translated as CASRRSGSSDIQYF.

V usage is TRBV28 and J usage is TRBJ2-1, with 13 bases identical to TRBD2. There are 15 residues in the CDR3. Germline CDR1 and CDR2: MDHEN and SYDVKM. Trimming removed 9 bases from V and 0 bases from J; junction bases left unmatched: 2. Here the CDR3 reads CASWTSGGSYNEQFF. The CDR3 DNA reads as TGTGCCAGTTGGACTAGCGGGGGCTCCTACAATGAGCAGTTCTTC.

This clone came up a few times. This sequence joins TRBV28 and TRBJ1-5; TRBD1 agrees at 7 bases. The germline V gene encodes CDR1 MDHEN and CDR2 SYDVKM. The length of the CDR3 is 13 residues. V lost 6 bases to trimming and J lost 4 bases; unmatched junction nucleotides: 3. CDR3 sequence: CASRPDRNQPQHF. As DNA, the CDR3 is TGTGCCAGCAGGCCGGACAGGAATCAGCCCCAGCATTTT.

The J gene is TRBJ2-6, the V gene TRBV27; D perhaps matches TRBD2 (5 bases). Trimming stripped 5 bases from V and 0 bases from J, with 20 bases between. CDR3 length: 19 residues. CDR1 and CDR2 from the germline V gene are MNHEY and SMNVEV (reference sequence). The CDR3 reads CASSPRREGMGSGANVLTF. CDR3 DNA: TGTGCCAGCAGTCCCCGACGTGAGGGTATGGGCTCTGGGGCCAACGTCCTGACTTTC.

The CDR3 reads CASSSLMNTEAFF. CDR3 DNA: TGTGCCAGCAGTTCCCTTATGAACACTGAAGCTTTCTTT. This rearrangement joins TRBV2 to TRBJ1-1; no clear D gene. V was trimmed by 5 bases and J by 0 bases, leaving 7 bases between them. The germline gives CDR1 SNHLY, CDR2 FYNNEI. The CDR3 sequence is 13 residues long. The full variable domain, rest sourced from reference TRBV2 and TRBJ1-1, is EPEVTQTPSHQVTQMGQEVILRCVPISNHLYFYWYRQILGQKVEFLVSFYNNEISEKSEIFDDQFSVERPDGSNFTLKIRSTKLEDSAMYFCASSSLMNTEAFFGQGTRLTVV.

V usage is TRBV5-4 and J usage is TRBJ2-7; 9 nucleotides agree with TRBD2. The ends lost 4 bases at V and 8 bases at J; junction bases unmatched: 10. This CDR3 has 14 amino acids. Germline values: CDR1 SGHNT, CDR2 YYREEE (reference sequence). In DNA form, the CDR3 reads TGTGCCAGCAGCCAAGATGGCGGGAGGGGAAAGCAGTACTTC. Protein sequence: CASSQDGGRGKQYF. The whole variable domain, remainder taken from reference TRBV5-4 and TRBJ2-7, is ETGVTQSPTHLIKTRGQQVTLRCSSQSGHNTVSWYQQALGQGPQFIFQYYREEENGRGNFPPRFSGLQFPNYSSELNVNALELDDSALYLCASSQDGGRGKQYFGPGTRLTVT.

The chain uses TRBV5-1 and TRBJ2-5; a weak D match, TRBD1 (6 bases). CDR1 and CDR2 from the germline V gene are SGHRS and YFSETQ. Trimming took 2 bases from V and 12 from J, leaving 11 bases between them. The CDR3 spans 11 residues. The CDR3 DNA reads TGCGCCAGCAGCTTTGGACAGCACGAGTACTTC. Its protein product is CASSFGQHEYF.